This passage covers 20 T cell receptor beta chains from one sample sequenced in a study of blood T cell repertoires in COVID-19. Here immunoSEQ multiplex PCR was the method, and the copy in TCRdb shows in-frame clones only, minus some. In the table there are 380,000 or so clones, about 89% of which are singletons. The sample was PBMCs or T cells enriched from blood (not recorded which). Every receptor here comes from a man under 40 who had recovered from COVID-19.

In its sample, this clone was seen once. CDR3 sequence reads: CASSSQGTGAHEQYF. The CDR3 DNA reads TGTGCCAGCAGCTCCCAGGGGACAGGGGCCCACGAGCAGTACTTC. The chain carries TRBV5-4 and TRBJ2-7, with 10 bases that match TRBD1. V gave up 3 bases and J gave up 5 bases; unmatched junction bases: 8. Germline CDR1 is SGHNT and CDR2 is YYREEE (reference sequence). The length of the CDR3 is 15 residues.

J is TRBJ2-7 and V is TRBV27; TRBD1 agrees at 7 bases. The CDR3 has 15 residues. V lost 4 bases to trimming and J lost 0 bases; unmatched junction nucleotides: 6. Germline-derived CDR1 and CDR2 are MNHEY and SMNVEV (reference sequence). In nucleotides, the CDR3 is TGTGCCAGCAGTTCACGTGGGACAGACTCCTACGAGCAGTACTTC. The encoded protein is CASSSRGTDSYEQYF.

The chain recombines TRBV14 with TRBJ2-1, with TRBD2 identical over 12 bases. Germline assignment: CDR1 SGHDN and CDR2 FVKESK. This CDR3 region has 20 residues. The V segment lost 6 bases and the J segment 1 base; nucleotides outside the gene matches: 16. The CDR3 DNA reads as TGTGCCAGCAGGCAAAAGAGACTAGCGGGGGAAAGGGGGTCCTACAATGAGCAGTTCTTC. Protein product: CASRQKRLAGERGSYNEQFF. Using reference TRBV14 and TRBJ2-1 for the parts outside the CDR3, the full variable domain is EAGVTQFPSHSVIEKGQTVTLRCDPISGHDNLYWYRRVMGKEIKFLLHFVKESKQDESGMPNNRFLAERTGGTYSTLKVQPAELEDSGVYFCASRQKRLAGERGSYNEQFFGPGTRLTVL.

Notes on this clone: At one end, the junction sequence differs from germline, possibly due to a read error. The chain joins TRBV18 to TRBJ2-1; TRBD1 matches 7 bases. Germline V gene data show CDR1 as KGHSH and CDR2 as LQKENI. The CDR3 extends over 15 amino acids. In nucleotides, the CDR3 is TGTGCCAGCTCGAGGGACAGACAATCCTCCAATGAGCAGTTCTTC. Its translation: CASSRDRQSSNEQFF.

V gene TRBV29-1 combines with J gene TRBJ1-2; 7 nucleotides agree with TRBD1. Germline loops: CDR1 SQVTM, CDR2 ANQGSEA. The junction had 8 bases not matched to a gene; V was cut back by 5 bases and J by 5 bases. This CDR3 spans 13 amino acids. Written as DNA, the CDR3 is TGCAGCGTTCGGACAGGCGCGCAATATGGCTACACCTTC. Translated, it gives CSVRTGAQYGYTF.

This clone has only a few counts. The chain is built from TRBV7-2 and TRBJ1-1, with D hard to call. The germline gives CDR1 SGHTA, CDR2 FQGNSA. V lost 3 bases and J 8 bases, leaving 13 bases between the germline ends. This CDR3 has 13 amino acids. CDR3 bases: TGTGCCAGCAGCTTCGGGAGTTGGGCGGAAGCTTTCTTT. Its protein product is CASSFGSWAEAFF.

Worth noting for this clone: In the same sample, other DNA sequences code for this CDR3. J is TRBJ2-2 and V is TRBV9; D is possibly TRBD2 (6 bases). Germline assignment: CDR1 SGDLS and CDR2 YYNGEE. The CDR3 runs to 12 residues. The ends were cut back, 2 bases at V and 7 bases at J, with 6 bases in the middle. The CDR3 DNA reads as TGTGCCAGCAGCGTGGGAGGCGGGGAGCTGTTTTTT. It encodes CASSVGGGELFF.

The chain joins TRBV4-2 to TRBJ2-1, with 8 bases fitting TRBD2. The V gene end was trimmed by 0 bases and the J gene end by 8 bases; junction bases not matched to a gene: 6. The CDR3 has 15 residues. Germline V gene data show CDR1 as LGHNA and CDR2 as YNFKEQ. DNA of the CDR3: TGTGCCAGCAGCCAAGATCGGGGGGGCTTCGATGAGCAGTTCTTC. It translates to CASSQDRGGFDEQFF.

The V and J genes are TRBV18 and TRBJ2-1; 8 nucleotides match TRBD2. V shed 3 bases and J 2 bases; nucleotides not matched to a gene: 3. The CDR3 contains 15 residues. CDR1 and CDR2 from the germline V gene are KGHSH and LQKENI. The CDR3 here is CASSPPAGAYNEQFF. The CDR3 DNA is TGTGCCAGCTCACCTCCAGCGGGGGCCTACAATGAGCAGTTCTTC. Based on the CDR3 plus reference TRBV18 and TRBJ2-1, the full variable domain is NAGVMQNPRHLVRRRGQEARLRCSPMKGHSHVYWYRQLPEEGLKFMVYLQKENIIDESGMPKERFSAEFPKEGPSILRIQQVVRGDSAAYFCASSPPAGAYNEQFFGPGTRLTVL.

The chain links TRBV7-9 to TRBJ2-7, with TRBD2 as a possible D gene (7 bases). Germline assignment: CDR1 SEHNR and CDR2 FQNEAQ (reference sequence). This CDR3 has 15 residues. V was trimmed by 6 bases and J by 5 bases, leaving 20 bases between them. DNA of the CDR3: TGTGCCAGCAGTCTTAGGGGGGGTGGTGTGAACGAGCAGTACTTC. Protein product: CASSLRGGGVNEQYF.

This clone was counted a single time. The gene calls are TRBV5-1 and TRBJ1-3; D may be TRBD1 (5 bases). CDR3 size: 14 residues. V was trimmed by 7 bases and J by 0 bases, leaving 11 bases between them. Germline V gives CDR1 SGHRS, CDR2 YFSETQ. For the CDR3, the DNA is TGCGCCAGCCGCGGCGGGGGCTCTGGAAACACCATATATTTT. Encoded protein: CASRGGGSGNTIYF.

The rearrangement joins TRBV25-1 to TRBJ1-2; 8 bases are a match to TRBD1. Germline assignment: CDR1 MGHDK and CDR2 SYGVNS. The V segment lost 8 bases and the J segment 8 bases; nucleotides outside the gene matches: 10. This CDR3 comprises 13 residues. The CDR3 spells CASGETGAGGYTF. CDR3 in DNA: TGTGCCAGCGGAGAGACAGGGGCAGGGGGCTACACCTTC.

The gene calls are TRBV9 and TRBJ2-2, with 7 positions matching TRBD1. The germline CDR1 and CDR2 sequences are SGDLS and YYNGEE. The V gene end was trimmed by 0 bases and the J gene end by 4 bases; junction bases not matched to a gene: 12. The CDR3 consists of 18 residues. The CDR3 region has the DNA TGTGCCAGCAGCGTAGCGTCGCAGGGGGACACATCCACCGGGGAGCTGTTTTTT. It translates to CASSVASQGDTSTGELFF.

This chain links TRBV27 with TRBJ2-6; 7 bases line up with TRBD1. The junction had 8 bases not matched to a gene; V was cut back by 6 bases and J by 0 bases. Germline CDR1 MNHEY, CDR2 SMNVEV (reference sequence). CDR3 size: 17 residues. This CDR3 reads CASSTRDRDSGANVLTF. DNA for the CDR3: TGTGCCAGCAGCACCCGGGACAGAGACTCTGGGGCCAACGTCCTGACTTTC.

This chain links TRBV11-2 with TRBJ1-1; maybe TRBD1 (5 bases). The CDR3 totals 19 residues. Germline CDR1 and CDR2: SGHAT and FQNNGV. The V and J ends lost 3 bases and 0 bases respectively, with 23 bases between them. For the CDR3, the DNA is TGTGCCAGCAGCTTCGGAATTACAGGAGTCGGGAGCCTGAACACTGAAGCTTTCTTT. Amino acids: CASSFGITGVGSLNTEAFF.

The J gene is TRBJ2-5, the V gene TRBV5-1, with 14 bases that match TRBD2. Trimming removed 3 bases from V and 0 bases from J; junction bases left unmatched: 4. CDR3 length: 17 amino acids. Germline CDR1 and CDR2: SGHRS and YFSETQ. CDR3 loop: CASSSRTSGGYQETQYF. DNA for the CDR3: TGCGCCAGCAGCTCGAGGACTAGCGGGGGGTACCAAGAGACCCAGTACTTC.

This clone showed up just once. The rearrangement links TRBV4-1 to TRBJ2-2; D unresolved. The germline V and J ends were trimmed by 4 bases and 6 bases, with 6 bases remaining between them. Looked up from germline, CDR1 is MGHRA and CDR2 is YSYEKL. CDR3 length: 12 amino acids. The CDR3 loop reads CASSPIAGELFF. In DNA form, the CDR3 reads TGCGCCAGCAGCCCAATTGCCGGGGAGCTGTTTTTT.

The CDR3 protein is CAWSVAGKGYF. For the CDR3, the DNA is TGTGCCTGGAGTGTAGCGGGCAAAGGGTATTTT. The J gene is TRBJ2-3, the V gene TRBV30; possibly TRBD2 for D (6 bases). Germline loops: CDR1 GTSNPN, CDR2 SVGIG (reference sequence). The CDR3 consists of 11 residues. Trimming stripped 0 bases from V and 14 bases from J, with 12 bases between.

V gene TRBV27 combines with J gene TRBJ2-2, with D maybe TRBD2 (5 bases). The CDR3 runs to 14 residues. Germline V lookup: CDR1 MNHEY, CDR2 SMNVEV (reference sequence). Trimming left V 4 bases short and J 2 bases short, with 8 bases between. The CDR3 coding sequence is TGTGCCAGCAGTTCGGGGTTTAACACCGGGGAGCTGTTTTTT. It is translated as CASSSGFNTGELFF.

The rearrangement joins TRBV5-6 to TRBJ2-1; D remains ambiguous. V was clipped by 9 bases and J by 7 bases, with 17 bases between them. Germline assignment: CDR1 SGHDT and CDR2 YYEEEE. The CDR3 is made up of 13 amino acids. The DNA of the CDR3 is TGTGCCACCTCCCCTAATTTTTGGAATGAGCAGTTCTTC. This translates into CATSPNFWNEQFF.